What follows are 14 T cell receptor beta chains derived from one specimen sequenced in a study of post-analysis software for immune sequencing data. Overall study results and limits: The five TRBV segments detected at higher frequency in patients than in controls included TRBV5-6, TRBV5-1 and TRBV20-1.

The TCR beta cDNA libraries contained unique molecular identifiers. TCRdb ran MiXCR on the PCR reads and lists one entry per CDR3 protein. The profile covers some 240,000 distinct CDR3 sequences, with 35% to 40% appearing a single time and 4% to 5.5% taken by the ten largest. These TCRs are of unknown antigen specificity. Material for sequencing was blood. The receptors stem from a girl under 18 with multiple sclerosis.

V usage is TRBV20-1 and J usage is TRBJ1-5; D unclear. Trimming pared 1 base from V and 6 bases from J, leaving 7 bases between. Germline V gene sequence: CDR1 DFQATT, CDR2 SNEGSKA (reference sequence). The CDR3 runs to 12 residues. The CDR3 here is CSARVGSQPQHF. CDR3 nucleotide sequence: TGCAGTGCTAGAGTTGGGAGTCAGCCCCAGCATTTT.

In its sample, this clonotype was seen a few times. This chain joins TRBV20-1 and TRBJ2-1; D not resolved. The V end was cut by 6 bases, the J end by 8 bases, with 17 bases between. Germline V gives CDR1 DFQATT, CDR2 SNEGSKA (reference sequence). The CDR3 runs to 13 residues. The CDR3 DNA reads TGCAGTGCGAAAGTTCCGTCCACCGATGAGCAGTTCTTC. It yields the protein CSAKVPSTDEQFF.

This clonotype has at least ten counts. V usage is TRBV5-1 and J usage is TRBJ2-1, with 12 bases identical to TRBD2. V lost 2 bases and J lost 0; bases outside the gene matches: 12. The germline CDR1 and CDR2 sequences are SGHRS and YFSETQ. The CDR3 length is 20 residues. The CDR3 is CASSLYGGLAGARSYNEQFF. CDR3 sequence (DNA): TGCGCCAGCAGCTTATACGGGGGACTAGCGGGCGCCCGCTCCTACAATGAGCAGTTCTTC.

As for this clonotype: With a much larger clone just one base away, this may be a read error. This chain uses TRBV27 with TRBJ2-1, with unresolved D. Germline loops: CDR1 MNHEY, CDR2 SMNVEV (reference sequence). This CDR3 is built from 13 residues. For the CDR3, the DNA is TGTGCCAGCAGTTTTAATCGAGCAAATGAGCGGTTCTTC. This translates into CASSFNRANERFF.

This clonotype was counted between two and nine times. A read error is possible here, since a much larger clone lies one base away. The rearrangement joins TRBV20-1 to TRBJ1-2; possibly TRBD1 for D (6 bases). The CDR3 contains 14 residues. Germline CDR1 reads DFQATT; CDR2 reads SNEGSKA (reference sequence). The CDR3 bases are TGCAGTGCTACGGCGGGGACGGCCATTGGGGGCTGCACCTTC. This sequence encodes CSATAGTAIGGCTF.

In regard to this clonotype: This may arise from a read error, as a much more abundant clone is one base away. V is TRBV20-1 and J is TRBJ2-1; 11 positions agree with TRBD2. Germline values: CDR1 DFQATT, CDR2 SNEGSKA (reference sequence). The CDR3 has 15 amino acids. Here the CDR3 reads CSARPLAGGYSEQFF. CDR3 nucleotides: TGCAGTGCTAGACCGCTAGCGGGGGGATACAGTGAGCAGTTCTTC.

The chain carries TRBV6-5 and TRBJ1-2, with D possibly TRBD1 on 6 matching bases. This CDR3 spans 13 amino acids. From germline, CDR1 is MNHEY and CDR2 SVGAGI. Trimming cost V 5 bases and J 11 bases, with 18 bases left between them. The CDR3: CASSHFQGHGYTF. The CDR3 nucleotides are TGTGCCAGCAGTCATTTCCAGGGACACGGTTACACCTTC.

In this sample, this clonotype turned up many times. The rearrangement uses TRBV29-1 and TRBJ1-1; D unclear. With 4 bases removed from V and 1 base from J, the gap between germline ends came to 7 bases. The CDR3 loop spans 12 amino acids. Germline V gene lookup returns CDR1 SQVTM and CDR2 ANQGSEA. CDR3 nucleotide sequence: TGCAGCGTTGTCCCAGGGAACACTGAAGCTTTCTTT. Amino acids: CSVVPGNTEAFF.

The genes are TRBV5-1 and TRBJ2-5; D is tentatively TRBD1 or TRBD2 (5 bases each). Germline assignment: CDR1 SGHRS and CDR2 YFSETQ. V was trimmed by 5 bases and J by 11 bases, leaving 19 bases between them. This CDR3 contains 13 residues. CDR3 residues: CASRRDLTAEQYF. Written as DNA, the CDR3 is TGCGCCAGCAGACGGGACCTAACGGCAGAGCAGTACTTC.

The chain joins TRBV5-1 to TRBJ1-3; no firm D call. Germline V CDR1 and CDR2: SGHRS, YFSETQ. The CDR3 totals 13 residues. V was cut by 4 bases and J by 7 bases, with 12 bases left in between. CDR3 sequence (DNA): TGCGCCAGCAGCGCCGACGGGTGGAACACCATATATTTT. It codes for CASSADGWNTIYF.

This clonotype has a handful of counts. This rearrangement joins TRBV5-1 to TRBJ2-5, with TRBD2 matching over 12 bases. The trim removed 4 bases at V and 4 bases at J, leaving 8 bases unmatched. Germline CDR1 reads SGHRS; CDR2 reads YFSETQ. This CDR3 has 16 amino acids. This CDR3 reads CASSVLTSGSGETQYF. The CDR3 nucleotides read TGCGCCAGCAGCGTTCTGACTAGCGGGAGTGGAGAGACCCAGTACTTC.

This clonotype was seen more than once but under ten times. With a much larger clone just one base away, this may be a read error. The chain employs TRBV29-1 and TRBJ2-1; TRBD1 aligns across 7 bases. The CDR3 runs 12 residues. From germline, CDR1 is SQVTM and CDR2 ANQGSEA. V lost 5 bases to trimming and J lost 9 bases; unmatched junction nucleotides: 7. CDR3 coding DNA: TGCAGCGTTCTCGCTTCAGGGGGTGAGCAGTTCTTC. Translated, it gives CSVLASGGEQFF.

V and J are TRBV2 and TRBJ1-4, with 8 nucleotides matching TRBD1. Trimming at V came to 6 bases and at J to 14 bases, leaving 8 bases not matched to a gene. Germline loops: CDR1 SNHLY, CDR2 FYNNEI. This CDR3 region has 12 residues. The CDR3: CASRVGQGQLFF. The CDR3 DNA follows: TGTGCCAGCAGGGTCGGACAGGGACAGCTGTTTTTT.

This clonotype was detected ten times or more. This chain links TRBV4-1 with TRBJ1-2; 7 positions match TRBD1. The trim removed 1 base at V and 8 bases at J, leaving 10 bases unmatched. The CDR3 spans 15 residues. Per the germline V gene, CDR1 is MGHRA and CDR2 is YSYEKL. The CDR3 loop is CASSQGTWDSLGYTF. CDR3 DNA: TGCGCCAGCAGCCAAGGGACGTGGGACAGCCTCGGCTACACCTTC.